A selection of T cell receptor beta chains follows, all from one sample in a study of regulatory T cells in long-lasting Graves disease. Using its own MiXCR run on the multiplex PCR reads, TCRdb lists one record per CDR3 protein. The sample has a few hundred thousand distinct CDR3 sequences; roughly 21% are singletons. The sample in question was peripheral blood mononuclear cells (PBMCs), obtained when the disease was refractory, from a patient treated with antithyroid drugs. The receptors were sampled from a female donor with Graves disease. Both conserved end residues are part of each CDR3. Each record gives: CDR3 length, V gene, J gene, CDR3 protein.

15,TRBV5-6,TRBJ2-2,CASSNDRESSRELFF
17,TRBV9,TRBJ1-3,CAGSVGAGAFSGNTIYF
11,TRBV13,TRBJ1-1,CASRLNTEAFF
14,TRBV6-1,TRBJ2-7,CASNLQGAGYEQYF
15,TRBV7-9,TRBJ2-3,CASSPFDYPADTQYF
15,TRBV7-9,TRBJ1-5,CASSPGLGSNQPQHF
14,TRBV5-1,TRBJ1-1,CASSSTGSSAEAFF
15,TRBV20-1,TRBJ2-7,CSARRFAVSSYEQYF
15,TRBV4-1,TRBJ1-4,CASSQPGEANEKLFF
14,TRBV19,TRBJ1-2,CASSSRPLGHGYTF
16,TRBV11-3,TRBJ2-4,CASSGWGLEAKNIQYF
15,TRBV30,TRBJ1-3,CAWSITAFSGNTIYF
14,TRBV27,TRBJ1-1,CASGPPQGFTEAFF
16,TRBV27,TRBJ2-3,CASNPLRPRGGDTQYF
15,TRBV5-1,TRBJ1-6,CASSEGGLINSPLHF
15,TRBV27,TRBJ1-4,CASSFAGQTNEKLFF
14,TRBV28,TRBJ1-5,CASSTAGVNQPQHF
16,TRBV6-1,TRBJ1-6,CASSEAHPQGNSPLHF
17,TRBV27,TRBJ2-5,CASSLRVAGGQGETQYF
13,TRBV19,TRBJ2-7,CATSKGQGYEQYF
14,TRBV2,TRBJ2-7,CASSEVPGMEEQYF
14,TRBV5-1,TRBJ2-1,CASSLRSDYNEQFF
14,TRBV20-1,TRBJ2-2,CSASGDGGTGELFF
15,TRBV6-2/TRBV6-3,TRBJ1-2,CASSYSGAGTYGYTF
12,TRBV29-1,TRBJ1-2,CSVESQGDGYTF
16,TRBV2,TRBJ1-5,CASSEARTGAGQPQHF
16,TRBV13,TRBJ2-5,CASSPRTSGRGETQYF
16,TRBV7-9,TRBJ2-7,CASSTEHDRGWYEQYF
15,TRBV28,TRBJ2-3,CASSLSPGWIDTQYF
16,TRBV28,TRBJ2-1,CASSSPGTSLHNEQFF
15,TRBV4-1,TRBJ2-7,CASSQVQEVLYEQYF
18,TRBV29-1,TRBJ2-6,CSVVTGLPAGAGANVLTF
18,TRBV7-2,TRBJ1-6,CASSKGTGIFYGNSPLHF
16,TRBV20-1,TRBJ2-5,CSARGASGRVQETQYF
15,TRBV11-2,TRBJ1-3,CASSFLKGARNTIYF
14,TRBV7-2,TRBJ1-1,CASSPWGTNTEAFF
15,TRBV2,TRBJ2-7,CASSRGADPSYEQYF
16,TRBV20-1,TRBJ2-3,CSARPISRGGVDTQYF
15,TRBV4-1,TRBJ2-3,CASSPTSGVTDTQYF
11,TRBV5-1,TRBJ1-4,CASSSTGKLFF
15,TRBV6-2/TRBV6-3,TRBJ2-7,CASSYVGQSPLEQYF
12,TRBV5-1,TRBJ2-1,CASSRDRNEQFF
14,TRBV6-1,TRBJ1-1,CASTEDRAGSEAFF
15,TRBV11-2,TRBJ1-2,CASSTPVGRGYGYTF
14,TRBV19,TRBJ2-1,CASSILGNYNEQFF
15,TRBV11-3,TRBJ2-2,CASSFRGGVTGELFF
14,TRBV6-5,TRBJ1-1,CASSYDGLRTEAFF
15,TRBV25-1,TRBJ2-7,CASSDRYRGQSEQYF
13,TRBV10-3,TRBJ1-5,CAIKGQGDQPQHF
16,TRBV5-6,TRBJ2-7,CASSPLKAGSSYEQYF
13,TRBV5-1,TRBJ1-1,CASSLVWRTEAFF
15,TRBV28,TRBJ1-4,CASSLLDREDEKLFF
13,TRBV14,TRBJ1-1,CASSQLQETEAFF
13,TRBV7-9,TRBJ1-5,CASSPSRDQPQHF
12,TRBV6-1,TRBJ2-7,CASKGHFYEQYF